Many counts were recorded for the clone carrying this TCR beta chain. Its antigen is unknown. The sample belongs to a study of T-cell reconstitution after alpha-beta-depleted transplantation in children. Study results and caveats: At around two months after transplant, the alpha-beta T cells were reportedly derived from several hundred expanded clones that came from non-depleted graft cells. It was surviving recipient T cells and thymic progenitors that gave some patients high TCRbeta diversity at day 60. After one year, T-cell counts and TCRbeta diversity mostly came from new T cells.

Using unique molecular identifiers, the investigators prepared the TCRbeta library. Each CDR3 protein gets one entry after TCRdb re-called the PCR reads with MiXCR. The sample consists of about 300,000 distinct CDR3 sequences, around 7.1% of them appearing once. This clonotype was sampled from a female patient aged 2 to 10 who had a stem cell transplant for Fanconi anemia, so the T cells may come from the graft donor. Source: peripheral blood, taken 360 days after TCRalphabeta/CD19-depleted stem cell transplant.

The DNA for the CDR3 is TGTGCCAGCAGTCTATCAGGACAGGGGCCAACCTACAATGAGCAGTTCTTC. Encoded protein: CASSLSGQGPTYNEQFF. V gene TRBV6-2 or TRBV6-3 combines with J gene TRBJ2-1; 9 bases map to TRBD1. Germline values: CDR1 MNHEY, CDR2 SVGEGT. The CDR3 consists of 17 residues. V lost 5 bases to trimming and J lost 2 bases; unmatched junction nucleotides: 10.